This TCR beta chain was profiled in a study of regulatory T cells in long-lasting Graves disease. Study-wide context: Freshly diagnosed Graves' patients had used antithyroid drugs for under 3 months.

Building the TCR beta libraries relied on iRepertoire HTBI primers, and CDR3 regions underwent Arm-PCR. A single record per CDR3 protein comes from TCRdb applying MiXCR to the multiplex PCR reads. The table includes more than 450,000 distinct CDR3 sequences, 15% to 20% detected once. CDR1 and CDR2 (germline): SGHAT, FQNNGV. This CDR3 has 13 amino acids. V dropped 3 bases and J dropped 6 bases, with 11 bases sitting between them. Time point denoted: newly diagnosed GD, antithyroid drugs for less than 3 months. PBMC-extracted RNA yielded the TCR library. The same specimen was also included in a second study, on T cells in Graves' hyperthyroidism and ophthalmopathy. This second report adds: Most expanded thyroid clonotypes above 0.001 recurred in blood. Before onset, by a median of approximately 6.8 months, the model predicted ophthalmopathy.

V is TRBV11-2 and J is TRBJ1-1; D unclear. The material was peripheral blood mononuclear cells (PBMCs), obtained at new diagnosis, from a patient treated with antithyroid drugs. The TCR comes from a man in his forties or fifties with Graves disease. Here the CDR3 reads CASSLQMAPEAFF. The CDR3 nucleotides are TGTGCCAGCAGCTTGCAAATGGCCCCTGAAGCTTTCTTT.